This T cell receptor (beta chain) was recovered during a study of blood T cell repertoires in COVID-19. Study-wide background: The analysed material was cDNA or gDNA that came from T cells, B-cell-depleted T cells, or PBMCs.

J gave up 7 bases and V 4 bases, and 5 bases lay outside the gene matches. Germline V gene data show CDR1 as MNHEY and CDR2 as SVGAGI. This CDR3 has 14 residues. Sequencing was performed with immunoSEQ multiplex PCR; in TCRdb, only in-frame clones are kept and a portion is missing. The repertoire holds about 50,000 clones, roughly 85% seen once, with 10% in the top ten. This receptor was taken from a human donor in a cohort sampled during active COVID-19. The chain joins TRBV6-5 to TRBJ1-4; TRBD1 matches at 8 bases. Source material: peripheral blood. The CDR3 nucleotides are TGTGCCAGCAGTTCAGGGGGCGGGAGTGAAAAACTGTTTTTT. Its protein product is CASSSGGGSEKLFF.